The 26 T cell receptor beta chains below were found in one sample sequenced in a study of blood T cell repertoires in COVID-19. Profiling relied on immunoSEQ multiplex PCR, and the TCRdb table lists in-frame clones only, not all of them. The sample lists under 300,000 clones, more than 85% seen once, with 8.8% in the top ten. Source material: PBMCs or T cells enriched from blood (not recorded which). These receptors came from a man aged 40-49 years who had recovered from COVID-19.

The chain recombines TRBV4-1 with TRBJ2-6, with 9 bases matching TRBD1. Germline trimming cut 0 bases from V and 1 base from J; bases unmatched to any gene: 7. The CDR3 runs 19 residues. Germline CDR1 and CDR2: MGHRA and YSYEKL. The CDR3 sequence is CASSQDPTGGASGANVLTF. CDR3 in DNA: TGCGCCAGCAGCCAAGATCCTACAGGGGGCGCTTCTGGGGCCAACGTCCTGACTTTC.

The rearrangement uses TRBV15 and TRBJ1-2; TRBD1 might be the D (5 bases). The CDR3 totals 14 residues. CDR1 is LNHNV and CDR2 is YYDKDF in the germline V gene (reference sequence). V lost 2 bases and J lost 9, with 16 bases in between. CDR3 sequence: CATSRPDSYGSYTF. The CDR3 bases are TGTGCCACCAGCAGACCTGACAGCTATGGTAGCTACACCTTC.

This chain joins TRBV11-3 and TRBJ2-5; 9 bases fit TRBD2. The trim removed 5 bases at V and 4 bases at J, leaving 17 bases unmatched. CDR3 length: 18 residues. CDR1 SGHNT and CDR2 YENEEA come from the germline V gene. The CDR3 loop reads CASSPAGGGAVARETQYF. In DNA form, the CDR3 reads TGTGCCAGCAGCCCCGCGGGGGGGGGAGCGGTTGCCAGAGAGACCCAGTACTTC.

The gene calls are TRBV29-1 and TRBJ1-4; perhaps TRBD1 as D (5 bases). Germline V CDR1 and CDR2: SQVTM, ANQGSEA. V was cut by 4 bases and J by 10 bases, with 25 bases left in between. The CDR3 consists of 16 residues. The CDR3 sequence is CSVGRGGAVKIGKLFF. In nucleotides, the CDR3 is TGCAGCGTTGGGCGGGGTGGGGCGGTTAAGATCGGAAAACTGTTTTTT.

The J gene is TRBJ1-2, the V gene TRBV6-6; 11 bases line up with TRBD1. J was trimmed by 6 bases and V by 2 bases; bases with no gene match: 2. CDR3 length equals 14 residues. CDR1 and CDR2 from the germline V gene are MNHNY and SVGAGI (reference sequence). Here the CDR3 DNA reads TGTGCCAGCAGTTACCTGGGACAGGGGGATGGCTACACCTTC. It codes for CASSYLGQGDGYTF.

This chain uses TRBV30 with TRBJ2-5; 8 bases map to TRBD1. CDR1 is GTSNPN, CDR2 SVGIG, per germline (reference sequence). The CDR3 spans 13 residues. Germline trimming cut 4 bases from V and 5 bases from J; bases unmatched to any gene: 6. CDR3 in amino acids: CAWKDRGLETQYF. The CDR3 region has the DNA TGTGCCTGGAAAGACAGGGGATTGGAGACCCAGTACTTC.

J is TRBJ2-1 and V is TRBV9, with TRBD2 as a possible D gene (5 bases). Trimming stripped 4 bases from V and 5 bases from J, with 13 bases between. From germline, CDR1 is SGDLS and CDR2 YYNGEE. This CDR3 comprises 14 residues. The CDR3 here is CASSYLGGNNEQFF. As DNA, the CDR3 is TGTGCCAGCAGCTACCTCGGAGGCAACAATGAGCAGTTCTTC.

This chain connects TRBV4-2 to TRBJ2-3, with 10 bases aligning to TRBD2. CDR3 length: 16 residues. With V trimmed by 2 bases and J by 4 bases, 6 bases remained unmatched. Germline assignment: CDR1 LGHNA and CDR2 YNFKEQ. The CDR3 region has the DNA TGTGCCAGCAGCCAAATCGTAGCGGGAGGTGCAGATACGCAGTATTTT. Protein: CASSQIVAGGADTQYF.

This chain joins TRBV7-7 and TRBJ2-1, with D hard to call. The V gene's germline CDR1 is SSHAT and CDR2 FNYEAQ (reference sequence). The CDR3 totals 15 residues. V lost 5 bases and J lost 3, with 14 bases in between. The CDR3 loop reads CASSLSRQLYNEQFF. CDR3 DNA sequence: TGTGCCAGCAGCCTCTCGAGACAACTCTACAATGAGCAGTTCTTC.

This chain links TRBV7-2 with TRBJ1-1, with D tentatively TRBD1 (6 bases). The germline CDR1 and CDR2 sequences are SGHTA and FQGNSA. Deletions cut 0 bases from V and 4 bases from J, with 21 bases between. The length of the CDR3 is 18 residues. This CDR3 reads CASSLASWSGGGGTEAFF. CDR3 DNA: TGTGCCAGCAGCTTAGCATCTTGGTCCGGGGGAGGGGGCACTGAAGCTTTCTTT.

The chain uses TRBV6-5 and TRBJ2-7; 8 bases are a match to TRBD1. With 2 bases clipped from V and 5 bases from J, the junction kept 8 bases outside the gene matches. From germline, CDR1 is MNHEY and CDR2 SVGAGI. The length of the CDR3 is 15 residues. The CDR3 bases are TGTGCCAGCAGTTACCAAGGACAGGGTTGGAACGAGCAGTACTTC. Its protein product is CASSYQGQGWNEQYF.

The rearrangement uses TRBV19 and TRBJ1-5, with D unresolved. Germline CDR1 LNHDA, CDR2 SQIVND (reference sequence). The CDR3 covers 13 residues. Trimming cost V 3 bases and J 4 bases, with 7 bases left between them. The CDR3 bases are TGTGCCAGTAGTATGGGAGCTAATCAGCCCCAGCATTTT. Residues: CASSMGANQPQHF.

This chain connects TRBV6-1 to TRBJ2-7; D is possibly TRBD1 (5 bases). Germline assignment: CDR1 MNHNS and CDR2 SASEGT. The CDR3 consists of 16 residues. The V end lost 3 bases, the J end lost 3 bases, and 18 bases lay between the germline ends. This CDR3 is CASSDARNRYLYEQYF. CDR3 DNA: TGTGCCAGCAGTGACGCAAGAAACAGGTATCTCTACGAGCAGTACTTC.

The chain carries TRBV6-5 and TRBJ2-5, with TRBD1 matching over 11 bases. The CDR3 extends over 15 amino acids. Germline lookup yields CDR1 MNHEY and CDR2 SVGAGI. Trimming removed 5 bases from V and 6 bases from J; junction bases left unmatched: 8. CDR3 in DNA: TGTGCCAGCAGTCAGGACAGGGGGCAGTTAAAGACCCAGTACTTC. As protein: CASSQDRGQLKTQYF.

At least ten counts were recorded for this clone. The chain couples TRBV6-1 to TRBJ1-6; 12 bases are a match to TRBD1. The J segment lost 10 bases and the V segment lost 0 bases, leaving 1 base of the junction unmatched. CDR1 and CDR2 from the germline V gene are MNHNS and SASEGT. This CDR3 is 15 amino acids long. The CDR3 loop is CASSEAGTGGSPLHF. CDR3 sequence (DNA): TGTGCCAGCAGTGAAGCCGGGACAGGGGGCTCACCCCTCCACTTT.

This clone was recorded once. The genes are TRBV7-2 and TRBJ2-7, with D tentatively TRBD1 (6 bases). Trimming shortened V by 1 base and J by 3 bases, and 13 bases separated the two germline ends. The length of the CDR3 is 15 residues. Germline values: CDR1 SGHTA, CDR2 FQGNSA. The CDR3 protein is CASSLVSGASYEQYF. The CDR3 region has the DNA TGTGCCAGCAGCTTAGTTTCAGGGGCGAGCTACGAGCAGTACTTC.

The genes are TRBV25-1 and TRBJ2-4; D is uncertain. This CDR3 spans 13 amino acids. Germline CDR1 and CDR2: MGHDK and SYGVNS. Trimming pared 3 bases from V and 9 bases from J, leaving 12 bases between. The CDR3 spells CASSDQVVGIQYF. The CDR3, as DNA: TGTGCCAGCAGTGACCAGGTTGTTGGCATTCAGTACTTC.

V gene TRBV5-6 combines with J gene TRBJ1-1; unclear D gene. Trimming took 4 bases from V and 0 from J, leaving 16 bases between them. There are 16 residues in the CDR3. CDR1 is SGHDT and CDR2 is YYEEEE in the germline V gene. The DNA for the CDR3 is TGTGCCAGCAGCCCCCGCGGGAGGGCGCTGAACACTGAAGCTTTCTTT. It encodes CASSPRGRALNTEAFF. Full variable domain (outside the CDR3, taken from reference TRBV5-6 and TRBJ1-1): DAGVTQSPTHLIKTRGQQVTLRCSPKSGHDTVSWYQQALGQGPQFIFQYYEEEERQRGNFPDRFSGHQFPNYSSELNVNALLLGDSALYLCASSPRGRALNTEAFFGQGTRLTVV.

The rearrangement uses TRBV18 and TRBJ2-1, with D maybe TRBD2 (6 bases). Trimming shortened V by 4 bases and J by 10 bases, and 29 bases separated the two germline ends. This CDR3 region has 18 residues. Germline V gives CDR1 KGHSH, CDR2 LQKENI. CDR3 sequence reads: CASSRVLLWDAGKGEQFF. In DNA form, the CDR3 reads TGTGCCAGCTCACGGGTGCTACTATGGGACGCGGGAAAGGGGGAGCAGTTCTTC.

The V and J genes are TRBV4-1 and TRBJ2-1, with 8 bases that match TRBD2. The CDR3 consists of 13 residues. V trimming: 0 bases; J trimming: 12 bases; junction bases outside the gene matches: 4. In germline, CDR1 is MGHRA, CDR2 YSYEKL. Here the CDR3 reads CASSQESAGGQFF. CDR3 DNA sequence: TGCGCCAGCAGCCAAGAATCTGCGGGGGGGCAGTTCTTC.

This chain connects TRBV27 to TRBJ2-3; a weak D match, TRBD1 (6 bases). V was cut by 1 base and J by 2 bases, with 7 bases left in between. The CDR3 extends over 14 amino acids. The germline CDR1 and CDR2 sequences are MNHEY and SMNVEV (reference sequence). The CDR3, as DNA: TGTGCCAGCAGTTTATACAGGGTCACAGATACGCAGTATTTT. This gives the protein CASSLYRVTDTQYF.

CDR3 region: CASSQQGSPYEQYF. In DNA form, the CDR3 reads TGTGCCAGCAGCCAGCAGGGTTCTCCCTACGAGCAGTACTTC. The chain carries TRBV5-4 and TRBJ2-7, with D tentatively TRBD1 (5 bases). The germline V gene encodes CDR1 SGHNT and CDR2 YYREEE (reference sequence). The germline V and J ends were trimmed by 4 bases and 2 bases, with 13 bases remaining between them. The CDR3 totals 14 residues. The full variable domain, in which reference TRBV5-4 and TRBJ2-7 provide the parts outside the CDR3, is ETGVTQSPTHLIKTRGQQVTLRCSSQSGHNTVSWYQQALGQGPQFIFQYYREEENGRGNFPPRFSGLQFPNYSSELNVNALELDDSALYLCASSQQGSPYEQYFGPGTRLTVT.

The chain has TRBV7-7 and TRBJ2-1; no firm D call. Per the germline V gene, CDR1 is SSHAT and CDR2 is FNYEAQ (reference sequence). The V gene lost 5 bases and the J gene lost 4 bases, with 15 bases spanning the gap. This CDR3 is built from 15 residues. DNA of the CDR3: TGTGCCAGCAGCCCCCTAGTGAAGTCTTACAATGAGCAGTTCTTC. Its translation is CASSPLVKSYNEQFF.

The genes are TRBV5-6 and TRBJ2-1, with 9 nucleotides matching TRBD2. This CDR3 region has 16 residues. The J segment lost 12 bases and the V segment lost 4 bases, leaving 17 bases of the junction unmatched. Germline CDR1 reads SGHDT; CDR2 reads YYEEEE. In DNA form, the CDR3 reads TGTGCCAGCAGCCGAAGTATAGCGGGAGCAAATTTAGGGCAGTTCTTC. This sequence encodes CASSRSIAGANLGQFF.

The rearrangement joins TRBV7-2 to TRBJ2-7, with a weak D call TRBD1 (6 bases). This CDR3 is 11 amino acids long. V shed 6 bases and J shed 13 bases, with 16 bases lying between them. Germline V gene sequence: CDR1 SGHTA, CDR2 FQGNSA. CDR3 DNA: TGTGCCAGCAGTTCTACAGGGTCGGCTTACTTC. Translated, it gives CASSSTGSAYF.

V usage is TRBV6-2 or TRBV6-3 and J usage is TRBJ2-7; 8 bases line up with TRBD2. This CDR3 region has 13 residues. The germline V gene encodes CDR1 MNHEY and CDR2 SVGEGT. Trimming at V came to 5 bases and at J to 6 bases, leaving 6 bases not matched to a gene. The chain's CDR3 is CASSSTSGFEQYF. For the CDR3, the DNA is TGTGCCAGCAGTAGTACTAGCGGCTTCGAGCAGTACTTC.